Listed here is a single TCR beta chain. Its antigen is unidentified. With 5 bases removed from V and 5 bases from J, the gap between germline ends came to 2 bases. From germline, CDR1 is SQVTM and CDR2 ANQGSEA. The CDR3 consists of 9 residues. This record comes from a study of memory CD4+ T cells and cytomegalovirus serostatus. General study results and limits: About two fifths of the roughly 150 known CMV-associated TCRbeta sequences appeared in CD4+ memory. Repertoires predicted CMV serostatus with median bootstrapped AUC of about 0.94.

The sort gate was single viable CD3+CD4+CD8-CD45RO+ cells for memory CD4+ T cells. Serum IgG to CMV pp150, pp28, p38 and p52 defined serostatus. In the authors' workflow: After removing out-of-frame reads, 2 million to 2.5 million distinct TCRbeta sequences remained. The data were produced by immunoSEQ multiplex PCR, yet TCRdb's version contains in-frame clones alone and is incomplete. The DNA gave D and trimming, while V, J and clone size come from that table. Of over 55,000 clones in the sample, less than 80% were seen once. What was sequenced was memory CD4+ T cells from blood. This receptor was identified in an adult in good health and CMV-seronegative. This chain joins TRBV29-1 and TRBJ2-3, with D hard to call. This chain's CDR3 is CSVLDTQYF. CDR3 DNA: TGCAGCGTTTTAGATACGCAGTATTTT.